The 17 T cell receptor beta chains below were found in one sample sequenced in a study of T cells in Graves' hyperthyroidism and ophthalmopathy. RNA transcripts yielded amplified TCR beta CDR3 regions. A first-round RT-PCR of the TCR CDR3 used the HTBI primer set. Using its own MiXCR run on the multiplex PCR reads, TCRdb lists one record per CDR3 protein. The table lists approximately 590,000 distinct CDR3 sequences, around 46% of them singletons, with 8% to 8.5% in the top ten. Sequencing used peripheral blood or thyroid tissue (not recorded which). These receptors all come from a woman aged 18 to 35 with Graves' hyperthyroidism.

This clonotype was seen only a few times. The J gene is TRBJ1-5, the V gene TRBV5-1; D is undetermined. The V and J ends lost 0 bases and 2 bases respectively, with 12 bases between them. Germline V gene data show CDR1 as SGHRS and CDR2 as YFSETQ. The CDR3 is 16 amino acids. As DNA, the CDR3 is TGCGCCAGCAGCTTGGGAGAAGGGATCGGCAATCAGCCCCAGCATTTT. This gives the protein CASSLGEGIGNQPQHF.

This chain joins TRBV11-2 and TRBJ2-2; 13 nucleotides match TRBD2. Losses at the gene ends were 5 bases for V and 5 bases for J; bases not matched to a gene: 5. This CDR3 has 16 residues. CDR1 SGHAT and CDR2 FQNNGV come from the germline V gene. CDR3 amino acids: CASSPPGLAGTGELFF. The CDR3 region has the DNA TGTGCCAGCAGCCCGCCGGGACTAGCGGGAACCGGGGAGCTGTTTTTT.

This clonotype showed up many times. CDR3 region: CASSFSYGYTF. CDR3 bases: TGTGCCAGCAGCTTTTCCTATGGCTACACCTTC. The chain links TRBV7-2 to TRBJ1-2, with unresolved D. The V gene lost 3 bases and the J gene lost 4 bases, with 3 bases spanning the gap. The CDR3 is 11 residues long. Germline V gene data show CDR1 as SGHTA and CDR2 as FQGNSA.

In its sample, this clonotype was seen a few times. This rearrangement joins TRBV19 to TRBJ1-5; the match to TRBD1 covers 10 bases. This CDR3 has 16 residues. V dropped 5 bases and J dropped 9; count of bases not matched to a gene: 13. The germline gives CDR1 LNHDA, CDR2 SQIVND (reference sequence). CDR3 loop: CASSDPGQGQIRPQHF. CDR3 nucleotides: TGTGCCAGTAGTGATCCGGGACAGGGGCAAATCAGGCCCCAGCATTTT.

For this clonotype: A clone one base away is much larger, so this may be a read error. This rearrangement joins TRBV15 to TRBJ1-1, with D unclear. The germline V gene has CDR1 LNHNV and CDR2 YYDKDF (reference sequence). This CDR3 has 14 amino acids. For the CDR3, the DNA is TGTGCCACCAGCAGAGCGCACAAGAACACTGAAGCTTCCTTT. This translates into CATSRAHKNTEASF. Together with reference TRBV15 and TRBJ1-1, the CDR3 gives the full variable domain: DAMVIQNPRYQVTQFGKPVTLSCSQTLNHNVMYWYQQKSSQAPKLLFHYYDKDFNNEADTPDNFQSRRPNTSFCFLDIRSPGLGDTAMYLCATSRAHKNTEASFGQGTRLTVV.

This clonotype was picked up a small number of times. The CDR3: CASSDFTGTGEETQYF. The CDR3 coding sequence is TGTGCCAGCAGTGATTTTACCGGGACAGGGGAAGAGACCCAGTACTTC. The chain links TRBV2 to TRBJ2-5, with TRBD1 identical over 10 bases. The ends lost 3 bases at V and 3 bases at J; junction bases unmatched: 7. This CDR3 comprises 16 residues. CDR1 is SNHLY and CDR2 is FYNNEI in the germline V gene.

The chain joins TRBV7-2 to TRBJ1-5, with D uncertain. The CDR3 totals 14 residues. Germline-derived CDR1 and CDR2 are SGHTA and FQGNSA. Trimming shortened V by 0 bases and J by 5 bases, and 8 bases separated the two germline ends. The CDR3 here is CASSLARLDQPQHF. CDR3 sequence (DNA): TGTGCCAGCAGCTTAGCGCGATTGGATCAGCCCCAGCATTTT.

This clonotype appeared a single time. This chain links TRBV10-3 with TRBJ2-5; D is perhaps TRBD1 (5 bases). The germline V and J ends were trimmed by 3 bases and 5 bases, with 13 bases remaining between them. CDR1 is ENHRY and CDR2 is SYGVKD in the germline V gene. This CDR3 is built from 14 residues. The CDR3 DNA follows: TGTGCCATCAGTGAAGGACACGGATTGGAGACCCAGTACTTC. It translates to CAISEGHGLETQYF.

The chain joins TRBV7-2 to TRBJ2-5; possible D gene TRBD2, 6 bases. The CDR3 contains 15 residues. Germline CDR1 is SGHTA and CDR2 is FQGNSA. V was clipped by 5 bases and J by 4 bases, with 17 bases between them. This CDR3 reads CASSPMGGAGETQYF. The DNA for the CDR3 is TGTGCCAGCAGCCCGATGGGGGGAGCGGGAGAGACCCAGTACTTC.

Ten or more counts support this clonotype. This chain joins TRBV19 and TRBJ2-7; D gene unclear. The CDR3 runs to 13 residues. Trimming left V 5 bases short and J 0 bases short, with 8 bases between. Germline CDR1 reads LNHDA; CDR2 reads SQIVND (reference sequence). For the CDR3, the DNA is TGTGCCAGTAGTTTGCCCAACTCCTACGAGCAGTACTTC. Translated: CASSLPNSYEQYF.

Only a few counts were recorded for this clonotype. V usage is TRBV7-2 and J usage is TRBJ1-2; D is ambiguous. Per germline, CDR1 SGHTA and CDR2 FQGNSA. Trimming took 2 bases from V and 4 from J, leaving 11 bases between them. The CDR3 is made up of 14 amino acids. The CDR3 region has the DNA TGTGCCAGCAGCTTAAACCCCCCTTCCTATGGCTACACCTTC. Amino acid sequence: CASSLNPPSYGYTF.

Many counts were recorded for this clonotype. This CDR3 reads CSAPGRGGYTF. The CDR3 region has the DNA TGCAGCGCCCCGGGTAGGGGAGGCTACACCTTC. The chain links TRBV29-1 to TRBJ1-2; the D gene is possibly TRBD1 (5 bases). This CDR3 spans 11 amino acids. Germline V gives CDR1 SQVTM, CDR2 ANQGSEA. V was shortened by 7 bases and J by 8 bases, with 14 bases between the two germline ends.

In this sample, this clonotype turned up many times. The V gene is TRBV10-3, the J gene TRBJ2-7, with unresolved D. CDR3 length: 10 amino acids. CDR1 is ENHRY and CDR2 is SYGVKD in the germline V gene. Between the trimmed V and J ends, which lost 9 bases and 6 bases, there was a span of 9 bases. This CDR3 reads CAIGLGEQYF. For the CDR3, the DNA is TGTGCCATTGGGCTGGGCGAGCAGTACTTC.

This clonotype was seen repeatedly, ten times or more. The rearrangement uses TRBV12-3 or TRBV12-4 and TRBJ1-2; 11 bases agree with TRBD1. The CDR3 runs to 12 residues. V dropped 10 bases and J dropped 4; count of bases not matched to a gene: 2. In DNA, the CDR3 is TGTGCCATAGGGACAGGGGGCTATGGCTACACCTTC. As protein: CAIGTGGYGYTF.

The V gene is TRBV7-2, the J gene TRBJ2-7; tentatively, D is TRBD2 (5 bases). The CDR3 consists of 12 residues. Trimming stripped 5 bases from V and 2 bases from J, with 7 bases between. CDR1 is SGHTA and CDR2 is FQGNSA in the germline V gene. In nucleotides, the CDR3 is TGTGCCAGCAGCGACGGGACCTACGAGCAGTACTTC. Its translation is CASSDGTYEQYF.

The sample holds many counts of this clonotype. The chain combines TRBV10-3 with TRBJ1-2, with a tentative D call TRBD1 (6 bases). Germline CDR1 is ENHRY and CDR2 is SYGVKD. Trimming stripped 6 bases from V and 2 bases from J, with 10 bases between. The CDR3 is 13 amino acids. For the CDR3, the DNA is TGTGCCATCAGGATCACAGGGAACTATGGCTACACCTTC. Translation gives CAIRITGNYGYTF.

This clonotype was detected a few times. The V and J genes are TRBV29-1 and TRBJ1-4; the D gene is possibly TRBD1 (5 bases). CDR1 SQVTM and CDR2 ANQGSEA come from the germline V gene. The CDR3 extends over 16 amino acids. The V and J ends lost 0 bases and 3 bases respectively, with 14 bases between them. CDR3 nucleotide sequence: TGCAGCGTTGAAGATCGCTACGGGGGAGCTAATGAAAAACTGTTTTTT. Translating gives CSVEDRYGGANEKLFF. The full variable domain, in which reference TRBV29-1 and TRBJ1-4 provide the parts outside the CDR3, is SAVISQKPSRDICQRGTSLTIQCQVDSQVTMMFWYRQQPGQSLTLIATANQGSEATYESGFVIDKFPISRPNLTFSTLTVSNMSPEDSSIYLCSVEDRYGGANEKLFFGSGTQLSVL.